The 14 T cell receptor beta chains below all came from one sample that was sequenced in a study of T-cell memory formation after mild COVID-19. TCRdb analysed the 5' RACE reads with MiXCR anew, one entry per CDR3 protein. Of tens of thousands of distinct CDR3 sequences listed, over 15% are singletons. The sequencing sample was made of PBMCs or a T cell subset sorted from them (not recorded which). These receptors were collected from an adult woman who had mild COVID-19 (a few samples of this study predate the infection). Cell type and time point are not known.

This chain links TRBV7-9 with TRBJ2-7; weak D call: TRBD1 (6 bases). The germline V and J ends were trimmed by 5 bases and 0 bases, with 14 bases remaining between them. Germline V gives CDR1 SEHNR, CDR2 FQNEAQ (reference sequence). This CDR3 contains 15 residues. The CDR3, as DNA: TGTGCCAGCAGCCCCCGGACAGAGAGCTCCTACGAGCAGTACTTC. It translates to CASSPRTESSYEQYF.

V usage is TRBV20-1 and J usage is TRBJ2-1; 12 nucleotides agree with TRBD1. J lost 10 bases, V lost 7 bases, and 14 bases had no gene match. The germline V gene encodes CDR1 DFQATT and CDR2 SNEGSKA (reference sequence). This CDR3 is 15 amino acids long. CDR3 in amino acids: CSVRGPGQGAKEQFF. Written as DNA, the CDR3 is TGCAGTGTCAGGGGACCGGGACAGGGGGCGAAGGAGCAGTTCTTC.

The J gene is TRBJ2-1, the V gene TRBV6-2 or TRBV6-3; a weak D match, TRBD2 (5 bases). Germline V CDR1 and CDR2: MNHEY, SVGEGT. This CDR3 comprises 15 residues. The V gene lost 0 bases and the J gene lost 3 bases, with 9 bases spanning the gap. The CDR3 here is CASSYSGGYYNEQFF. Here the CDR3 DNA reads TGTGCCAGCAGTTACTCAGGAGGCTACTACAATGAGCAGTTCTTC.

This clonotype was detected a few times. This sequence joins TRBV9 and TRBJ2-7; TRBD1 agrees at 9 bases. CDR3 size: 15 residues. V lost 2 bases and J lost 2; bases outside the gene matches: 5. The germline V gene has CDR1 SGDLS and CDR2 YYNGEE. The CDR3 region has the DNA TGTGCCAGCAGCGTCGGGACAGGGTCCACCTACGAGCAGTACTTC. Translation gives CASSVGTGSTYEQYF.

The chain joins TRBV12-3 or TRBV12-4 to TRBJ2-3; tentative D call: TRBD1 (5 bases). The V and J ends lost 0 bases and 2 bases respectively, with 12 bases between them. The CDR3 loop spans 16 amino acids. CDR3 nucleotides: TGTGCCAGCAGTTTAGCGGATAGGGGAATCACAGATACGCAGTATTTT. Its protein is CASSLADRGITDTQYF.

This clonotype has a handful of counts. The chain couples TRBV20-1 to TRBJ2-7, with D tentatively TRBD1 or TRBD2 (5 bases each). V lost 3 bases to trimming and J lost 3 bases, with 12 bases between them. The CDR3 has 13 residues. Germline CDR1 DFQATT, CDR2 SNEGSKA (reference sequence). CDR3 sequence (DNA): TGCAGTGCTAGGGGGACGGAAATCTACGAGCAGTACTTC. Translated: CSARGTEIYEQYF.

Only a few counts were recorded for this clonotype. This chain joins TRBV29-1 and TRBJ2-7, with TRBD2 matching 11 bases. The junction had 9 bases not matched to a gene; V was cut back by 6 bases and J by 2 bases. CDR1 and CDR2 from the germline V gene are SQVTM and ANQGSEA. This CDR3 has 15 residues. CDR3 nucleotide sequence: TGCAGCGTCGTCCCCGGACTAGCGGGCACCTACGAGCAGTACTTC. It encodes CSVVPGLAGTYEQYF.

The V and J genes are TRBV12-3 or TRBV12-4 and TRBJ2-3, with unresolved D. Trimming took 6 bases from V and 2 from J, leaving 18 bases between them. The CDR3 sequence is 16 residues long. As DNA, the CDR3 is TGTGCCAGCAGCTCTCAGAGCCTTGGAGTCACAGATACGCAGTATTTT. This codes for CASSSQSLGVTDTQYF.

The rearrangement links TRBV4-1 to TRBJ1-2, with D uncertain. CDR3 length equals 14 residues. The germline V gene encodes CDR1 MGHRA and CDR2 YSYEKL. Between the trimmed V and J ends, which lost 1 base and 4 bases, there was a span of 10 bases. The CDR3 spells CASSQVNEIYGYTF. The CDR3 nucleotides read TGCGCCAGCAGCCAAGTTAACGAGATCTATGGCTACACCTTC.

This clonotype was found a few times. The rearrangement uses TRBV11-2 and TRBJ2-1, with D unresolved. This CDR3 region has 12 residues. V was pared by 1 base and J by 2 bases, with 0 bases between. Per the germline V gene, CDR1 is SGHAT and CDR2 is FQNNGV. This CDR3 is CASSLAYNEQFF. The CDR3 DNA reads as TGTGCCAGCAGCTTAGCCTACAATGAGCAGTTCTTC.

The gene calls are TRBV5-5 and TRBJ2-5; 8 bases align to TRBD1. V was clipped by 2 bases and J by 1 base; unmatched bases: 1. This CDR3 is 14 amino acids long. CDR1 SGHKS and CDR2 YYEKEE come from the germline V gene (reference sequence). The CDR3 DNA is TGTGCCAGCAGCTTAGGACAGGGCCAAGAGACCCAGTACTTC. It encodes CASSLGQGQETQYF.

This clonotype came up a few times. The V call is TRBV20-1, the J call TRBJ1-1, with 9 bases aligning to TRBD1. The V gene end was trimmed by 5 bases and the J gene end by 7 bases; junction bases not matched to a gene: 11. The CDR3 consists of 14 residues. Germline V gene sequence: CDR1 DFQATT, CDR2 SNEGSKA (reference sequence). CDR3 amino acids: CSAPWDRAGGEAFF. DNA of the CDR3: TGCAGTGCTCCATGGGACAGGGCGGGAGGTGAAGCTTTCTTT.

The rearrangement uses TRBV7-9 and TRBJ2-5; D not certain. Germline V CDR1 and CDR2: SEHNR, FQNEAQ (reference sequence). Trimming shortened V by 5 bases and J by 7 bases, and 14 bases separated the two germline ends. CDR3 length: 13 residues. The CDR3 coding sequence is TGTGCCAGCAGCCAGACCCCATTGGGGACCCAGTACTTC. Amino acids: CASSQTPLGTQYF.

The rearrangement links TRBV7-8 to TRBJ2-7; no clear D. CDR3 length: 14 residues. Germline CDR1 reads SGHVS; CDR2 reads FQNEAQ. V lost 5 bases and J 2 bases, leaving 13 bases between the germline ends. The CDR3 reads CASSPLDGTYEQYF. DNA of the CDR3: TGTGCCAGCAGCCCTTTGGACGGAACCTACGAGCAGTACTTC.